The rows below give T cell receptor beta chains drawn from one sample of a study of HIV-infected patients and healthy controls. MiXCR, run by TCRdb on the 5' RACE reads, gives a single entry per CDR3 protein. The top ten clones hold around 15% of a sample with roughly 9,300 distinct CDR3 sequences, about 9.4% of them seen once. The sequencing used blood, collected before antiretroviral therapy. The receptors here all came from an adult with HIV infection. Each CDR3 is given with its conserved first and last residue. D genes are given only for firm matches. The size of a clone is reported for some rows only, either as once, few or many, or as a class for expanded clones.

length | size | J | V | D | DNA | CDR3
14 | many | TRBJ2-3 | TRBV3-1 | - | TGTGCCAGCAGCCAAGAGGGGGGAGGAGATACGCAGTATTTT | CASSQEGGGDTQYF
19 | many | TRBJ2-3 | TRBV6-2/TRBV6-3 | - | TGTGCCAGCAGTTACCTTAGGAGCAGTCGGCAGGGTCTTGCAGATACGCAGTATTTT | CASSYLRSSRQGLADTQYF
13 | many | TRBJ2-7 | TRBV20-1 | - | TGCAGTGCACTTAACAGGAACTCCTACGAGCAGTACTTC | CSALNRNSYEQYF
15 | many | TRBJ1-1 | TRBV4-1 | - | TGCGCCAGCAGCCAAGATGCGGACTTGGACACTGAAGCTTTCTTT | CASSQDADLDTEAFF
13 | many | TRBJ2-1 | TRBV25-1 | - | TGTGGGGGCGAGACAGACTACCCCAATGAGCAGTTCTTC | CGGETDYPNEQFF
16 | medium-sized | TRBJ2-1 | TRBV29-1 | - | TGCAGCGCCCGGATTGGGGGCACCGTCTCCTACAATGAGCAGTTCTTC | CSARIGGTVSYNEQFF
13 | medium-sized | TRBJ2-3 | TRBV14 | - | TGTGCCAGCAGCCGTATGAACACAGATACGCAGTATTTT | CASSRMNTDTQYF
14 | many | TRBJ1-5 | TRBV7-3 | - | TGTGCCAGCAGCTCGACTTATAGCAATCAGCCCCAGCATTTT | CASSSTYSNQPQHF
14 | many | TRBJ2-2 | TRBV5-6 | - | TGTGCCAGCAGCTTGTTCCGTGGCACCGGGGAGCTGTTTTTT | CASSLFRGTGELFF
13 | few | TRBJ1-4 | TRBV19 | - | TGTGCCAGTAGCAGCAACAATAATGAAAAACTGTTTTTT | CASSSNNNEKLFF
14 | - | TRBJ2-3 | TRBV29-1 | - | TGCAGCGTTATATGGTCCGTGGGAGTAGATACGCAGTATTTT | CSVIWSVGVDTQYF
21 | - | TRBJ2-2 | TRBV7-9 | TRBD2 | TGTGCCAGCAGCGAGATCCCTCGGACTAGCGGGGGTGAGGCGGGGACCGGGGAGCTGTTTTTT | CASSEIPRTSGGEAGTGELFF
15 | many | TRBJ2-1 | TRBV12-3/TRBV12-4 | - | TGTGCCAGCAATCAGGTGGGTGACGCCTACAATGAGCAGTTCTTC | CASNQVGDAYNEQFF
14 | - | TRBJ2-4 | TRBV7-2 | - | TGTGCCAGCAGCAAGGGGGGACAGACGAACATTCAGTACTTC | CASSKGGQTNIQYF
13 | many | TRBJ2-7 | TRBV27 | - | TGTGCCAGCAGCCGGGGGTTTCACTACGAGCAGTACTTC | CASSRGFHYEQYF
17 | - | TRBJ2-1 | TRBV4-1 | - | TGCGCCAGCAGCCAAGCTAACCTTGGGGGCTCCTACAATGAGCAGTTCTTC | CASSQANLGGSYNEQFF
15 | - | TRBJ2-7 | TRBV7-6 | - | TGTGCCAGCAGCTTAGATGGGGGACCAAACTACGAGCAGTACTTC | CASSLDGGPNYEQYF
14 | many | TRBJ2-3 | TRBV4-3 | - | TGCGCCAGCAGCCAAGAGCTAGTTGCAGATACGCAGTATTTT | CASSQELVADTQYF
15 | medium-sized | TRBJ1-4 | TRBV28 | - | TGTGCCAGCAGTTCTTGGTGGGACACGGATGAAAAACTGTTTTTT | CASSSWWDTDEKLFF
16 | - | TRBJ1-1 | TRBV5-1 | - | TGCGCCAGCAGCTCGAACGGGGCGCGAATGAACACTGAAGCTTTCTTT | CASSSNGARMNTEAFF
14 | - | TRBJ1-1 | TRBV20-1 | - | TGCAGTGCTAAGGATCAGGGTCTTTTAGTCCAAGCTTTCTTT | CSAKDQGLLVQAFF
13 | few | TRBJ1-1 | TRBV28 | - | TGTGCCAGCAGTTCCGACGGGGCTTCTGAAGCTTTCTTT | CASSSDGASEAFF
15 | few | TRBJ2-3 | TRBV14 | - | TGTGCCAGCAGCCAAGATCCCAGGGGGGAAGATACGCAGTATTTT | CASSQDPRGEDTQYF
16 | few | TRBJ2-1 | TRBV7-6 | TRBD2 | TGTGCCAGCAGCCCCCCGACTAGCGGGAGGGTAGATGAGCAGTTCTTC | CASSPPTSGRVDEQFF
16 | few | TRBJ2-6 | TRBV29-1 | - | TGCAGCGTTGCAGAGGGGCCTTACTCTGGGGCCAACGTCCTGACTTTC | CSVAEGPYSGANVLTF
15 | many | TRBJ2-1 | TRBV15 | - | TGTGCCACCAGCAGAGAGCTAGCTGGATTCAATGAGCAGTTCTTC | CATSRELAGFNEQFF
14 | few | TRBJ2-2 | TRBV6-5 | - | TGTGCCAGCAGTTATTTGGGGGGATCCGGGGAGCTGTTTTTT | CASSYLGGSGELFF
12 | - | TRBJ2-3 | TRBV3-1 | - | TGTGCCAGCAGCCAAAACATGGTTCTAGTCTATTTT | CASSQNMVLVYF
16 | many | TRBJ2-5 | TRBV6-5 | - | TGTGCCAGCAGTTACTCGTGGGCAGGGGTAGTTGAGACCCAGTACTTC | CASSYSWAGVVETQYF
16 | few | TRBJ2-3 | TRBV29-1 | - | TGCAGCGTTGAAAGGATTTCTACCACGAGCACAGATACGCAGTATTTT | CSVERISTTSTDTQYF
15 | many | TRBJ1-2 | TRBV28 | - | TGTGCCAGCAGCCCCGCTTCTAGGAGGTTTAATGGCTACACCTTC | CASSPASRRFNGYTF
14 | large | TRBJ2-1 | TRBV6-2/TRBV6-3 | TRBD1 | TGTGCCAGCAGCAGACAGGGTTCCTACAATGAGCAGTTCTTC | CASSRQGSYNEQFF
14 | many | TRBJ1-1 | TRBV6-5 | - | TGTGCCAGCGGGCCGCGGACGGGGAACACTGAAGCTTTCTTT | CASGPRTGNTEAFF
16 | - | TRBJ2-2 | TRBV5-1 | TRBD1 | TGCGCCAGCGGTCCGGGGACAGGGGGCAAGGCCGGGGAGCTGTTTTTT | CASGPGTGGKAGELFF
14 | many | TRBJ2-5 | TRBV7-9 | - | TGTGCCAGCAGCTCCTCGGCGGTCGAAGAGACCCAGTACTTC | CASSSSAVEETQYF
12 | many | TRBJ2-1 | TRBV7-2 | - | TGTGCCAGCAGTAACGAGGGGGGCAAGCAGTTCTTC | CASSNEGGKQFF
15 | - | TRBJ2-6 | TRBV2 | - | TGTGCCAGCACTCTATTGGTCTCTGGGGCCAACGTCCTGACTTTC | CASTLLVSGANVLTF
15 | medium-sized | TRBJ1-2 | TRBV23-1 | TRBD1 | TGCGCCAACACGACAGGGCCCCACAATTCCTATGGCTACACCTTC | CANTTGPHNSYGYTF
14 | - | TRBJ1-6 | TRBV12-3/TRBV12-4 | TRBD1 | TGTGCCAGCAGTCGGACAGGGCTCAAATCACCCCTCCACTTT | CASSRTGLKSPLHF
17 | - | TRBJ2-3 | TRBV7-9 | TRBD2 | TGTGCCAGCAGCTTACCCTCTAGCGGGGCAAGCACAGATACGCAGTATTTT | CASSLPSSGASTDTQYF
14 | - | TRBJ1-2 | TRBV28 | - | TGTGCCAGCAGGGGGAAAGGTTTGAGAGGTGGCTACACCTTC | CASRGKGLRGGYTF
13 | - | TRBJ2-7 | TRBV7-9 | - | TGTGCCAGCAGCTCCTACTACTCCTACGAGCAGTACTTC | CASSSYYSYEQYF
14 | many | TRBJ2-7 | TRBV5-1 | - | TGCGCCAGCAGCACCCCCATGGACTCCTACGAGCAGTACTTC | CASSTPMDSYEQYF
15 | - | TRBJ2-2 | TRBV6-5 | - | TGTGCCAGCAGTCGCAGGGGGGTAAAAACCGGGGAGCTGTTTTTT | CASSRRGVKTGELFF
15 | many | TRBJ2-7 | TRBV7-2 | - | TGTGCCAGCAGCTTGACAGTAGCTCTCTCCTACGAGCAGTACTTC | CASSLTVALSYEQYF
14 | few | TRBJ2-1 | TRBV20-1 | - | TGCAGCGCAGAGGGACGAGCCTTTTTCAGTGAGCAGTTCTTC | CSAEGRAFFSEQFF
15 | many | TRBJ2-3 | TRBV24-1 | TRBD2 | TGTGCCACCAGTCTGGCTAGCGGGGGCACAGATACGCAGTATTTT | CATSLASGGTDTQYF
19 | many | TRBJ2-3 | TRBV28 | TRBD2 | TGTGCCAGCAGTCCACGCCCAGGACTAGCGGGAGGGAGGACAGATACGCAGTATTTT | CASSPRPGLAGGRTDTQYF
14 | - | TRBJ1-1 | TRBV3-1 | - | TGTGCCAGCAGCCCCCAGGGGTCCTCGAAGAGAGCTTTCTTT | CASSPQGSSKRAFF
16 | many | TRBJ2-2 | TRBV20-1 | TRBD2 | TGCAGTGCTAGAGATCAGGGACTAGGGGTCACCGGGGAGCTGTTTTTT | CSARDQGLGVTGELFF
16 | many | TRBJ2-7 | TRBV7-9 | - | TGTGCCAGCAGCTCAGCAGGGGAGGTCAGAATCTACGAGCAGTACTTC | CASSSAGEVRIYEQYF
13 | many | TRBJ2-7 | TRBV28 | TRBD1 | TGTGCCAGCAGACAAGGGACAGACTACGAGCAGTACTTC | CASRQGTDYEQYF
16 | many | TRBJ2-1 | TRBV20-1 | TRBD2 | TGCAGTGCTAGTACTGTAGCGGGAGAGATCTGGGTGGAGCAGTTCTTC | CSASTVAGEIWVEQFF
12 | - | TRBJ2-1 | TRBV6-5 | - | TGTGCCAGCACAGGGAGGTGGTATGAGCAGTTCTTC | CASTGRWYEQFF